This T cell receptor (beta chain) was sequenced in a study of CD8 T cells in Susac syndrome. Healthy donors formed controls matched for age and sex. Negative magnetic isolation gave CD8+ and CD4+ cells; FACS enriched CD8+ TEMRA. The V gene lost 4 bases and the J gene lost 2 bases, with 10 bases spanning the gap. Germline CDR1 is SGHNT and CDR2 is YYREEE (reference sequence). This CDR3 spans 13 amino acids. Reverse transcription of 0.5 to 1 ug RNA was performed with random hexamers. The TCR beta CDR3 was amplified by immunoSEQ multiplex PCR across 54 Vbeta, 13 Jbeta. TCRdb reprocessed the immunoSEQ multiplex PCR reads with MiXCR, giving one entry per CDR3 protein. The data contain about 69,000 distinct CDR3 sequences, 85% to 95% of them singletons.

Sequenced sample: CD8+ T cells from PBMCs. The genes are TRBV5-4 and TRBJ2-7; tentatively, D is TRBD2 (6 bases). The receptor's source is a human donor in good health. CDR3 DNA sequence: TGTGCCAGCAGCGGGACTGTTCCCTACGAGCAGTACTTC. Protein: CASSGTVPYEQYF.